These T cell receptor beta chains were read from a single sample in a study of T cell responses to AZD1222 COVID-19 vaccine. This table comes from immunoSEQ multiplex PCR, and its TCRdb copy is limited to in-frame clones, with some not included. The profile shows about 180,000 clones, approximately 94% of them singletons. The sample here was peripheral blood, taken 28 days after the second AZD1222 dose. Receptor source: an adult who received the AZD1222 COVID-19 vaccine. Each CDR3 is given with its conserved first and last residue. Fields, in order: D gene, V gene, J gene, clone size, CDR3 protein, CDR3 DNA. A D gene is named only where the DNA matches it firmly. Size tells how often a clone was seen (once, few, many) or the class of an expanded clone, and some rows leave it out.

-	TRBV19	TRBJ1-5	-	CASSTRDDQPQHF	TGTGCCAGTAGTACCAGGGATGATCAGCCCCAGCATTTT
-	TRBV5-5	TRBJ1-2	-	CASSHPQAPAHGYTF	TGTGCCAGCAGCCACCCACAGGCCCCAGCACATGGCTACACCTTC
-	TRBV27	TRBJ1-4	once	CASSSHQTGLYEKLFF	TGTGCCAGCAGTTCACACCAAACAGGGTTGTATGAAAAACTGTTTTTT
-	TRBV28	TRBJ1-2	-	CASSLNYGYTF	TGTGCCAGCAGTTTAAACTATGGCTACACCTTC
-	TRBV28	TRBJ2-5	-	CASSLVQLVQETQYF	TGTGCCAGCAGTTTGGTCCAGTTGGTCCAAGAGACCCAGTACTTC
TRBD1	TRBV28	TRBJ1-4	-	CASSQPGQPNEKLFF	TGTGCCAGCAGTCAGCCGGGACAGCCCAATGAAAAACTGTTTTTT
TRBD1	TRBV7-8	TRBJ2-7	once	CASSLWAGGPYEQYF	TGTGCCAGCAGCTTATGGGCAGGGGGCCCCTACGAGCAGTACTTC
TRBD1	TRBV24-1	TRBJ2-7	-	CATSDHRQGAYEQYF	TGTGCCACCAGTGATCACCGACAGGGAGCCTACGAGCAGTACTTC
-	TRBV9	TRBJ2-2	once	CASSFWTANTGELFF	TGTGCCAGCAGCTTTTGGACAGCGAACACCGGGGAGCTGTTTTTT
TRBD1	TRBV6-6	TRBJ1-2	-	CASSYSSGRGHSGYTF	TGTGCCAGCAGTTACTCGAGTGGCAGGGGGCATAGTGGCTACACCTTC
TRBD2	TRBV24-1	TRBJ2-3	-	CATGTSGDTQYF	TGTGCCACCGGGACTAGCGGCGATACGCAGTATTTT
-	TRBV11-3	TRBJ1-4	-	CASSRRPAELNEKLFF	TGTGCCAGCAGCAGAAGACCGGCAGAACTCAATGAAAAACTGTTTTTT
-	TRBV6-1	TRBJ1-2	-	CASSERQLVYGYTF	TGTGCCAGCAGTGAACGTCAGTTGGTATATGGCTACACCTTC
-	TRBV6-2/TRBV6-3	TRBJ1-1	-	CASSPGSEAFF	TGTGCCAGCAGTCCGGGGTCTGAAGCTTTCTTT
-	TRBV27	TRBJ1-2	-	CASSLYPANYGYTF	TGTGCCAGCAGTTTATACCCAGCAAACTATGGCTACACCTTC
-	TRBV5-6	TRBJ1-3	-	CASSSRVAGNTIYF	TGTGCCAGCAGCTCCAGGGTAGCTGGAAACACCATATATTTT
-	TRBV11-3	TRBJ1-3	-	CASSLGGYFGAGSGNTIYF	-
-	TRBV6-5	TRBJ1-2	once	CASRLQGYGYTF	TGTGCCAGCAGGCTACAGGGTTATGGCTACACCTTC
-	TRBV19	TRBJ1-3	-	CASRGTSLGNTIYF	TGTGCCAGTAGAGGGACGAGCCTAGGAAACACCATATATTTT
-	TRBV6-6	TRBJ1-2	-	CASRTREAESNYGYTF	TGTGCCAGCAGAACTCGGGAGGCGGAATCTAACTATGGCTACACCTTC
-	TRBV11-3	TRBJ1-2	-	CASSSQGSTYGYTF	TGTGCCAGCAGCTCCCAGGGTTCGACCTATGGCTACACCTTC
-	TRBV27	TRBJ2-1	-	CASSHRRYNEQFF	TGTGCCAGCAGTCACAGGAGATACAATGAGCAGTTCTTC
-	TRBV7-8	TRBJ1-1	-	CASSPDRIPTEAFF	TGTGCCAGCAGCCCTGACAGGATACCCACTGAAGCTTTCTTT
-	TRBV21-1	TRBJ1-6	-	CASSTTGDSYNSPLHF	TGTGCCAGCAGCACTACGGGGGACAGCTATAATTCACCCCTCCACTTT
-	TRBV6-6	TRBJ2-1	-	CAIAEGLSYNEQFF	TGTGCCATCGCAGAGGGACTCTCATACAATGAGCAGTTCTTC
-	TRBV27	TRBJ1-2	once	CASNADGRNYGYTF	TGTGCCAGCAACGCTGACGGACGTAACTATGGCTACACCTTC
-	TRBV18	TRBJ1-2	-	CASSPPVGASNGYTF	TGTGCCAGCTCACCACCGGTAGGGGCGTCGAATGGCTACACCTTC
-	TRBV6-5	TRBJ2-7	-	CASSYREHYVQYF	TGTGCCAGCAGTTATCGGGAGCATTATGTGCAGTACTTC
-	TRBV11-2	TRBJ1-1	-	CASSLGGMNTEAFF	TGTGCCAGCAGCTTGGGGGGAATGAACACTGAAGCTTTCTTT
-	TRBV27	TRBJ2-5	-	CASSLTPAQETQYF	TGTGCCAGCAGTCTAACACCAGCTCAAGAGACCCAGTACTTC
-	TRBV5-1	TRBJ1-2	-	CASSLESRGLGYTF	TGCGCCAGCAGCTTGGAGTCCCGGGGGCTTGGCTACACCTTC